Detailed here is one TCR beta chain. Its target is unknown. Assay: immunoSEQ multiplex PCR; the TCRdb copy retains only in-frame clones and omits some. The sample has some 52,000 clones, 86% seen once. The CDR3 is made up of 14 amino acids. Germline V gene data show CDR1 as MNHEY and CDR2 as SMNVEV (reference sequence). V was pared by 5 bases and J by 9 bases, with 12 bases of the junction left unmatched. This specimen comes from a study of T cells in localized non-small cell lung cancer. Study-wide results and limits: A median of around 52 clones ranked among the top 100 in tumor appeared in adjacent lung. A higher density of T cells in blood coincided with extended overall survival. Sequence data derive from only one tumor region, so heterogeneity remains possible.

The starting material was peripheral blood, obtained before any cancer treatment. The chain uses TRBV27 and TRBJ2-7, with TRBD1 identical over 8 bases. The clonotype comes from a male donor aged 60 or over with stage III squamous cell lung carcinoma. The CDR3 loop is CASSPWTGIRAQYF. The DNA of the CDR3 is TGTGCCAGCAGTCCCTGGACAGGGATCAGGGCGCAGTACTTC.